This T cell receptor (beta chain) stems from a study of blood T cells in healthy people across ages. Primers used in a second PCR of about 6 to 12 cycles were a sample-barcoded 5' primer and a J-beta primer mix. TCRdb ran MiXCR on the 5' RACE reads and lists one entry per CDR3 protein. The sample includes approximately 1.5 million distinct CDR3 sequences, about 35% seen only once; the top ten take approximately 10%. This clonotype was seen a handful of times. This receptor was identified in a woman under 40 in good health. The sample was blood.

The CDR3 spells CASSLGVRPTVEQFF. The CDR3 DNA sequence: TGTGCCAGCAGTTTAGGGGTCAGACCCACGGTTGAGCAGTTCTTC. The V and J genes are TRBV28 and TRBJ2-1; D gene uncertain. Trimming pared 2 bases from V and 9 bases from J, leaving 17 bases between. From germline, CDR1 is MDHEN and CDR2 SYDVKM. This CDR3 has 15 amino acids. The complete variable domain, with remaining parts taken from reference TRBV28 and TRBJ2-1, reads DVKVTQSSRYLVKRTGEKVFLECVQDMDHENMFWYRQDPGLGLRLIYFSYDVKMKEKGDIPEGYSVSREKKERFSLILESASTNQTSMYLCASSLGVRPTVEQFFGPGTRLTVL.